Presented here are 27 T cell receptor beta chains from one specimen sequenced in a study of T cell clonality in common variable immunodeficiency. This table comes from immunoSEQ multiplex PCR, and its TCRdb copy is limited to in-frame clones, with some not included. The data list fewer than 60,000 clones, none observed once; 2% to 2.5% falls to the top ten. Sequencing was carried out using peripheral blood mononuclear cells. The receptors derive from a person aged 18 to 70 in good health.

As for this clone: Sequencing ends 3 residues short of the CDR3 end; the germline J gene provides the rest. The chain recombines TRBV11-2 with TRBJ2-7, with 8 positions matching TRBD2. CDR1 and CDR2 from the germline V gene are SGHAT and FQNNGV. The CDR3 extends over 14 amino acids. J gave up 6 bases and V 0 bases, and 4 bases lay outside the gene matches. The CDR3 DNA, read in part, is TGTGCCAGCAGCTTAGATCGGGCGGGGGGCGAG. This gives the protein CASSLDRAGGE. The CDR3 as a whole reads CASSLDRAGGEQYF. Combining the CDR3 with reference TRBV11-2 and TRBJ2-7 gives the whole variable domain EAGVAQSPRYKIIEKRQSVAFWCNPISGHATLYWYQQILGQGPKLLIQFQNNGVVDDSQLPKDRFSAERLKGVDSTLKIQPAKLEDSAVYLCASSLDRAGGEQYFGPGTRLTVT.

Ten or more counts support this clone. The missing CDR3 end, 3 residues past where the read stops, is filled in from the germline J gene. This chain connects TRBV18 to TRBJ2-5, with D unresolved. The length of the CDR3 is 14 residues. Per germline, CDR1 KGHSH and CDR2 LQKENI. V lost 0 bases and J 5 bases, leaving 10 bases between the germline ends. Partial CDR3 DNA: TGTGCCAGCTCACCACCGGCAGGTGTGGAGACC. Translation: CASSPPAGVET. The CDR3 in its entirety is CASSPPAGVETQYF.

This clone came up many times. The read gets to within 3 residues of the CDR3 end, and the germline J gene fills in the rest. V gene TRBV20-1 combines with J gene TRBJ1-5; no clear D gene. CDR1 and CDR2 (germline): DFQATT, SNEGSKA (reference sequence). The length of the CDR3 is 13 residues. Trimming removed 3 bases at V and 7 bases at J, with 13 bases between. The CDR3 is CSASRRGGQPQHF. The CDR3 DNA, read in part, is TGCAGTGCTAGTAGACGTGGCGGCCAGCCC.

This clone was observed many times. The read finishes 3 residues shy of the CDR3 end, and the germline J gene is used to complete it. The J gene is TRBJ2-3, the V gene TRBV19, with D possibly matching TRBD1 (6 bases). Per the germline V gene, CDR1 is LNHDA and CDR2 is SQIVND (reference sequence). V was trimmed by 6 bases and J by 4 bases, leaving 20 bases between them. The CDR3 loop spans 16 amino acids. CDR3 in amino acids: CASRVYGDTNSDTQYF. The CDR3 DNA, read in part, is TGTGCCAGTAGGGTTTACGGGGACACAAATTCAGATACG.

This clone appeared many times. The CDR3 extends 3 residues past the end of the read, so its final part is completed from the germline J gene. The gene calls are TRBV19 and TRBJ1-6; tentatively, D is TRBD1 (6 bases). Germline V lookup: CDR1 LNHDA, CDR2 SQIVND (reference sequence). V was shortened by 6 bases and J by 0 bases, with 15 bases between the two germline ends. CDR3 length equals 17 residues. The DNA read from the CDR3 is TGTGCCAGTAGGAATGGGACATTGAGCTCCTATAATTCACCC. It encodes CASRNGTLSSYNSP. From start to end, the CDR3 is CASRNGTLSSYNSPLHF.

This clone has at least ten counts. Read sequence stops 3 residues before the CDR3 end, and the germline J gene provides the missing end. V usage is TRBV20-1 and J usage is TRBJ1-1, with 10 bases fitting TRBD1. The ends lost 7 bases at V and 6 bases at J; junction bases unmatched: 11. The V gene's germline CDR1 is DFQATT and CDR2 SNEGSKA (reference sequence). The CDR3 consists of 14 residues. Partial CDR3 DNA: TGCAGTGTTAACGCAGACAGGGGGCTTTCTGAA. Translation: CSVNADRGLSE. From start to end, the CDR3 is CSVNADRGLSEAFF.

A remark on this clone: The read ends 3 residues shy of where the CDR3 ends; the end is completed using the germline J gene. The V call is TRBV19, the J call TRBJ2-5; the D gene is possibly TRBD1 (5 bases). There are 17 residues in the CDR3. Germline loops: CDR1 LNHDA, CDR2 SQIVND (reference sequence). Trimming left V 3 bases short and J 0 bases short, with 17 bases between. The CDR3 loop reads CASSIWAVGRNQETQYF. CDR3 DNA (partial): TGTGCCAGTAGTATCTGGGCGGTGGGGCGGAACCAAGAGACC.

There are many counts of this clone. CDR3 sequence: CAIQGSYEQYF. CDR3 bases read: TGTGCCATCCAGGGGTCCTACGAG. The V call is TRBV10-3, the J call TRBJ2-7; D is perhaps TRBD1 (6 bases). The observed sequence ends 3 residues before the CDR3 terminus, with the missing tail filled in from the germline J gene. Between the trimmed V and J ends, which lost 8 bases and 1 base, there was a span of 6 bases. The CDR3 runs 11 residues. CDR1 is ENHRY and CDR2 is SYGVKD in the germline V gene.

This clone was seen repeatedly, ten times or more. Read sequence stops 3 residues before the CDR3 end, and the germline J gene provides the missing end. V gene TRBV2 combines with J gene TRBJ2-1; maybe TRBD1 (5 bases). V gave up 6 bases and J gave up 0 bases, with 15 bases separating them. This CDR3 has 16 residues. Germline lookup yields CDR1 SNHLY and CDR2 FYNNEI. The CDR3 bases that were read are TGTGCCAGCAGCCAACAGGTAATGAGCTCCTACAATGAG. Its translation is CASSQQVMSSYNE. In full, the CDR3 is CASSQQVMSSYNEQFF. Using reference TRBV2 and TRBJ2-1 for the parts outside the CDR3, the full variable domain is EPEVTQTPSHQVTQMGQEVILRCVPISNHLYFYWYRQILGQKVEFLVSFYNNEISEKSEIFDDQFSVERPDGSNFTLKIRSTKLEDSAMYFCASSQQVMSSYNEQFFGPGTRLTVL.

There are many counts of this clone. CDR3 DNA, as far as it was read: TGCAGTGCTCAAGGGGAAAGGAGGACCGGGGAG. Its protein product is CSAQGERRTGE. The entire CDR3 reads CSAQGERRTGELFF. The chain employs TRBV20-1 and TRBJ2-2; D is perhaps TRBD1 or TRBD2 (5 bases each). The read halts 3 residues ahead of the CDR3 end, with the missing end drawn from the germline J gene. Germline V gives CDR1 DFQATT, CDR2 SNEGSKA (reference sequence). The V end lost 5 bases, the J end lost 5 bases, and 15 bases lay between the germline ends. The CDR3 spans 14 residues.

Of note for this clone: Additional DNA sequences in this sample encode the identical CDR3. Partial CDR3 DNA: TGCGCCAGCAGCCTAACGCAGGGGGCTAATGGAAACACC. It is translated as CASSLTQGANGNT. The complete CDR3 reads CASSLTQGANGNTIYF. The chain has TRBV5-1 and TRBJ1-3; 8 bases are a match to TRBD1. The read ends 3 residues before the CDR3 terminus; that terminus is restored from the germline J gene. In germline, CDR1 is SGHRS, CDR2 YFSETQ. This CDR3 is 16 amino acids long. V gave up 4 bases and J gave up 3 bases; unmatched junction bases: 9.

As concerns this clone: The read comes to an end 3 residues before the CDR3 does, leaving the germline J gene to fill in the end. The chain joins TRBV18 to TRBJ1-1; a weak D match, TRBD1 (5 bases). Per the germline V gene, CDR1 is KGHSH and CDR2 is LQKENI. The V end was cut by 3 bases, the J end by 2 bases, with 13 bases between. CDR3 length equals 15 residues. The sequenced part of the CDR3 DNA is TGTGCCAGCTCACCGGTCTCGACAGACAACACTGAA. It codes for CASSPVSTDNTE. The CDR3 in its entirety is CASSPVSTDNTEAFF.

This clone has at least ten counts. With the read ending 3 residues before the CDR3 end, the germline J gene is used to fill in that end. The V and J genes are TRBV19 and TRBJ1-1, with 7 bases identical to TRBD1. CDR3 size: 13 residues. V was pared by 3 bases and J by 5 bases, with 3 bases of the junction left unmatched. The V gene's germline CDR1 is LNHDA and CDR2 SQIVND (reference sequence). CDR3 DNA (partial): TGTGCCAGTAGTATCGGCAGGGGGACTGAA. It is translated as CASSIGRGTE. The full CDR3 reads CASSIGRGTEAFF.

This clone was seen a handful of times. The sequence runs out 3 residues before the end of the CDR3; the remainder is reconstructed from the germline J gene. The rearrangement uses TRBV2 and TRBJ2-3; weak D call: TRBD2 (5 bases). CDR3 length equals 14 residues. Germline V gene data show CDR1 as SNHLY and CDR2 as FYNNEI. This CDR3 reads CARRSRSGGETQYF. The CDR3 DNA, read in part, is TGTGCCAGGCGGAGTCGGAGCGGTGGAGAGACG.

This clone was seen repeatedly, ten times or more. Read data end 3 residues before the CDR3 end; the end is taken from the germline J gene. This rearrangement joins TRBV5-6 to TRBJ2-5, with no clear D. The CDR3 extends over 12 amino acids. Germline values: CDR1 SGHDT, CDR2 YYEEEE. Trimming removed 0 bases from V and 6 bases from J, with 6 bases in between. CDR3 DNA (partial): TGTGCCAGCAGCTTGGCAGGAAAGACC. Translated, it gives CASSLAGKT. The whole CDR3 protein is CASSLAGKTQYF.

The table lists this clone with many counts. The DNA ends 3 residues before the CDR3 does, and the rest of the CDR3 is filled in from the germline J gene. This chain joins TRBV18 and TRBJ2-7; possible D gene TRBD1, 5 bases. The germline V gene encodes CDR1 KGHSH and CDR2 LQKENI. CDR3 length: 14 residues. V lost 3 bases to trimming and J lost 5 bases, with 14 bases between them. The sequenced CDR3 bases are TGTGCCAGCTCACCCTTAGGCCAGGGCCACGAG. Translating it yields CASSPLGQGHE. Given in full, the CDR3 is CASSPLGQGHEQYF.

This clone showed up many times. The observed sequence ends 3 residues before the CDR3 terminus, with the missing tail filled in from the germline J gene. The chain couples TRBV10-3 to TRBJ2-3; TRBD2 aligns across 15 bases. The V gene end was trimmed by 1 base and the J gene end by 6 bases; junction bases not matched to a gene: 5. Per germline, CDR1 ENHRY and CDR2 SYGVKD. CDR3 length: 17 amino acids. The CDR3 bases that were read are TGTGCCATCAGTGAGTTGGGACTAGCGGGAGGAGTCGATACG. Translated, it gives CAISELGLAGGVDT. The whole CDR3 region reads CAISELGLAGGVDTQYF.

This clone was found many times. The read is 3 residues too short to cover the CDR3 end, so that end is filled in from the germline J gene. The genes are TRBV7-8 and TRBJ1-1; no reliable D call. Trimming left V 1 base short and J 2 bases short, with 8 bases between. This CDR3 is built from 14 residues. Germline loops: CDR1 SGHVS, CDR2 FQNEAQ. CDR3 bases read: TGTGCCAGCAGCTTAGGCAGGAGAAACACTGAA. It is translated as CASSLGRRNTE. The entire CDR3 protein is CASSLGRRNTEAFF.

This CDR3 reads CASSQFGGASDRRTQYF. The part of the CDR3 DNA that was read is TGTGCCAGCAGCCAGTTCGGGGGGGCCTCAGATCGACGTACG. The rearrangement uses TRBV7-3 and TRBJ2-3; 8 bases line up with TRBD2. The missing CDR3 end, 3 residues past where the read stops, is filled in from the germline J gene. CDR1 and CDR2 from the germline V gene are SGHTA and FQGTGA. This CDR3 region has 17 residues. With V trimmed by 5 bases and J by 8 bases, 18 bases remained unmatched.

This clone occurred many times. The missing CDR3 end, 3 residues past where the read stops, is filled in from the germline J gene. This sequence joins TRBV11-2 and TRBJ2-7; weak D call: TRBD1 (5 bases). The V end lost 2 bases, the J end lost 2 bases, and 7 bases lay between the germline ends. This CDR3 comprises 13 residues. CDR1 and CDR2 from the germline V gene are SGHAT and FQNNGV. Incomplete CDR3 DNA: TGTGCCAGCAGCTTATTAGGGGCCTACGAG. It specifies CASSLLGAYE. The CDR3 in full is CASSLLGAYEQYF. Full variable domain (rest looked up from reference TRBV11-2 and TRBJ2-7): EAGVAQSPRYKIIEKRQSVAFWCNPISGHATLYWYQQILGQGPKLLIQFQNNGVVDDSQLPKDRFSAERLKGVDSTLKIQPAKLEDSAVYLCASSLLGAYEQYFGPGTRLTVT.

This clone appeared a few times. A read error may produce the germline difference seen at one junction end. The read is 3 residues too short to cover the CDR3 end, so that end is filled in from the germline J gene. V usage is TRBV7-7 and J usage is TRBJ1-2, with TRBD1 matching 8 bases. Germline V lookup: CDR1 SSHAT, CDR2 FNYEAQ (reference sequence). This CDR3 is built from 14 residues. The sequenced CDR3 bases are TGTGCTAGCAGCCCTTGGGACAGGTGGAATGAC. This codes for CASSPWDRWND. The whole CDR3 sequence is CASSPWDRWNDYTF.

This clone has ten or more counts. The CDR3 end lies 3 residues beyond the end of the read and is filled in from the germline J gene. J is TRBJ2-2 and V is TRBV5-1; 7 nucleotides line up with TRBD2. Germline V gene sequence: CDR1 SGHRS, CDR2 YFSETQ. The trim removed 2 bases at V and 2 bases at J, leaving 6 bases unmatched. There are 16 residues in the CDR3. Partial CDR3 DNA: TGCGCCAGCAGCTTTTGGGGGGGAGCCAACACCGGGGAG. It codes for CASSFWGGANTGE. The whole CDR3 reads CASSFWGGANTGELFF. The full variable domain, rest sourced from reference TRBV5-1 and TRBJ2-2, is KAGVTQTPRYLIKTRGQQVTLSCSPISGHRSVSWYQQTPGQGLQFLFEYFSETQRNKGNFPGRFSGRQFSNSRSEMNVSTLELGDSALYLCASSFWGGANTGELFFGEGSRLTVL.

This clone was observed at least ten times. The CDR3 end falls 3 residues outside the read, so it is completed with the germline J gene. V and J are TRBV30 and TRBJ1-4; D is possibly TRBD1 (6 bases). The CDR3 contains 14 residues. CDR1 and CDR2 from the germline V gene are GTSNPN and SVGIG (reference sequence). V lost 5 bases, J lost 0 bases, and 10 bases lay in between. CDR3 DNA (partial): TGTGCCTGGTCTCGGACAGCAACTAATGAAAAA. Protein product: CAWSRTATNEK. The full CDR3 protein is CAWSRTATNEKLFF.

Details on this clone: The read finishes 3 residues shy of the CDR3 end, and the germline J gene is used to complete it. The chain employs TRBV11-1 and TRBJ2-3; D is uncertain. CDR1 is SGHAT and CDR2 is FQDESV in the germline V gene (reference sequence). The V end lost 1 base, the J end lost 3 bases, and 5 bases lay between the germline ends. The CDR3 consists of 13 residues. CDR3 residues: CASSLEQTDTQYF. Incomplete CDR3 DNA: TGTGCCAGCAGCTTAGAACAGACAGATACG. Together with reference TRBV11-1 and TRBJ2-3, the CDR3 gives the full variable domain: EAEVAQSPRYKITEKSQAVAFWCDPISGHATLYWYRQILGQGPELLVQFQDESVVDDSQLPKDRFSAERLKGVDSTLKIQPAELGDSAMYLCASSLEQTDTQYFGPGTRLTVL.

Many counts were recorded for this clone. The read falls 3 residues short of the CDR3 end, and the missing part is taken from the germline J gene. The J gene is TRBJ2-7, the V gene TRBV20-1; TRBD1 might be the D (6 bases). Germline V gene data show CDR1 as DFQATT and CDR2 as SNEGSKA (reference sequence). This CDR3 region has 15 residues. Trimming left V 3 bases short and J 2 bases short, with 17 bases between. The CDR3 reads CSARKMQGSTYEQYF. The part of the CDR3 DNA that was read is TGCAGTGCTAGGAAAATGCAGGGGTCCACCTACGAG.

This clone has only a few counts. Sequencing ends 3 residues short of the CDR3 end; the germline J gene provides the rest. The chain uses TRBV19 and TRBJ2-5; D is unresolved. The CDR3 spans 18 residues. CDR1 and CDR2 from the germline V gene are LNHDA and SQIVND (reference sequence). The V end was cut by 0 bases, the J end by 5 bases, with 22 bases between. The CDR3 DNA, read in part, is TGTGCCAGTAGTATAGATGGCCCGACCGCGGCGGTGGTGGAGACC. It encodes CASSIDGPTAAVVET. The CDR3 as a whole reads CASSIDGPTAAVVETQYF.

Ten or more counts support this clone. The DNA ends 3 residues before the CDR3 does, and the rest of the CDR3 is filled in from the germline J gene. This chain uses TRBV7-9 with TRBJ2-2, with D perhaps matching TRBD1 (6 bases). The V gene's germline CDR1 is SEHNR and CDR2 FQNEAQ (reference sequence). Trimming removed 5 bases at V and 4 bases at J, with 11 bases between. The CDR3 covers 14 residues. Incomplete CDR3 DNA: TGTGCCAGCAGCCAAGACAGGACCACCGGGGAG. Protein: CASSQDRTTGE. The full CDR3 reads CASSQDRTTGELFF.